This T cell receptor (beta chain) was profiled in a study of regulatory T cells in long-lasting Graves disease. V lost 4 bases, J lost 4 bases, and 5 bases lay in between. The germline V gene has CDR1 GTSNPN and CDR2 SVGIG (reference sequence). This CDR3 is built from 11 residues. TCR beta libraries were built with iRepertoire HTBI primers and Arm-PCR of CDR3 regions. MiXCR was run by TCRdb on the multiplex PCR reads, yielding one entry per CDR3 protein. This table holds approximately 400,000 distinct CDR3 sequences, about 16% found once. This clonotype has at least ten counts. The sample's time point: newly diagnosed GD, antithyroid drugs for less than 3 months. Making the TCR library involved RNA that had been extracted from PBMCs.

V and J are TRBV30 and TRBJ2-1; D not certain. The source of this sequence is a female donor with Graves disease. The sequences come from peripheral blood mononuclear cells (PBMCs), collected at new diagnosis, from a patient treated with antithyroid drugs. As DNA, the CDR3 is TGTGCCTGGACGGTATACAATGAGCAGTTCTTC. Protein sequence: CAWTVYNEQFF.